One sample yielded the 15 T cell receptor beta chains listed below, sequenced in a study of control samples from healthy donors and cancer patients. Measured with immunoSEQ multiplex PCR; TCRdb has only the in-frame clones, and not every one. The sample records about 120,000 clones, around 90% being singletons. The sample consisted of blood. The receptors were sampled from a man in his fifties or sixties in good health.

This clone occurred once. The rearrangement links TRBV5-6 to TRBJ1-6; the D is unclear. V gave up 2 bases and J gave up 3 bases, with 15 bases separating them. The germline CDR1 and CDR2 sequences are SGHDT and YYEEEE. The CDR3 covers 17 residues. CDR3 coding DNA: TGTGCCAGCAGCTTCGGGCGGCAAAACCACTATAATTCACCCCTCCACTTT. This encodes CASSFGRQNHYNSPLHF.

The V and J genes are TRBV6-2 or TRBV6-3 and TRBJ2-3; 7 bases fit TRBD1. Trimming removed 3 bases from V and 1 base from J; junction bases left unmatched: 4. This CDR3 is built from 15 residues. Germline V lookup: CDR1 MNHEY, CDR2 SVGEGT. CDR3 protein: CASSYRDRGTDTQYF. The CDR3 region has the DNA TGTGCCAGCAGTTATAGGGACAGAGGCACAGATACGCAGTATTTT.

The chain links TRBV30 to TRBJ1-4, with TRBD1 matching over 10 bases. Losses at the gene ends were 2 bases for V and 2 bases for J; bases not matched to a gene: 5. The germline CDR1 and CDR2 sequences are GTSNPN and SVGIG (reference sequence). The CDR3 is 16 amino acids. The CDR3 bases are TGTGCCTGGAGTACGGGACAGGGGCGGACTAATGAAAAACTGTTTTTT. Encoded protein: CAWSTGQGRTNEKLFF.

The rearrangement joins TRBV27 to TRBJ1-4; D call uncertain. The V end was cut by 9 bases, the J end by 8 bases, with 16 bases between. The germline V gene has CDR1 MNHEY and CDR2 SMNVEV (reference sequence). The CDR3 is 13 residues long. The CDR3 loop reads CASTSSSAEKLFF. The DNA for the CDR3 is TGTGCCAGTACAAGCAGTTCGGCGGAAAAACTGTTTTTT.

The genes are TRBV6-5 and TRBJ2-7; D is perhaps TRBD1 (6 bases). CDR1 MNHEY and CDR2 SVGAGI come from the germline V gene. Between the trimmed V and J ends, which lost 2 bases and 2 bases, there was a span of 13 bases. This CDR3 has 15 residues. The CDR3 spells CASSYLGTYTYEQYF. CDR3 nucleotides: TGTGCCAGCAGTTACCTGGGGACATACACCTACGAGCAGTACTTC.

The chain is built from TRBV12-2 and TRBJ2-1; the D call TRBD2 from the table was never checked on the DNA. TRBV12-2 is a recognized pseudogene. The length of the CDR3 is 18 residues. CDR3 in amino acids: CASRLTTSGAPVYNEQFF. The CDR3 DNA follows: TGTGCAAGTCGCTTAACCACTAGCGGGGCCCCAGTTTACAATGAGCAGTTCTTC.

The genes are TRBV5-1 and TRBJ2-7, with 7 positions matching TRBD1. Germline-derived CDR1 and CDR2 are SGHRS and YFSETQ. CDR3 length: 18 amino acids. J lost 0 bases, V lost 0 bases, and 12 bases had no gene match. CDR3 nucleotides: TGCGCCAGCAGCTTGGAAGCCTACAGGGGATCCTCCTCCTACGAGCAGTACTTC. Encoded protein: CASSLEAYRGSSSYEQYF.

This clone was found a few times. The gene calls are TRBV4-1 and TRBJ1-6; no definite D call. This CDR3 contains 19 residues. The germline V and J ends were trimmed by 0 bases and 0 bases, with 15 bases remaining between them. Germline lookup yields CDR1 MGHRA and CDR2 YSYEKL. The CDR3 here is CASSQDPPRTSSYNSPLHF. The CDR3 DNA is TGCGCCAGCAGCCAAGATCCCCCCAGGACTAGCTCCTATAATTCACCCCTCCACTTT.

This chain connects TRBV6-5 to TRBJ1-2; 7 bases fit TRBD1. This CDR3 region has 16 residues. The germline CDR1 and CDR2 sequences are MNHEY and SVGAGI. The V and J ends lost 2 bases and 2 bases, in that order; junction bases with no gene match: 8. The chain's CDR3 is CASSYGTVTLNYGYTF. DNA of the CDR3: TGTGCCAGCAGTTACGGGACAGTAACTTTAAACTATGGCTACACCTTC.

V and J are TRBV7-2 and TRBJ1-5, with D perhaps matching TRBD1 (5 bases). Germline values: CDR1 SGHTA, CDR2 FQGNSA. Trimming shortened V by 6 bases and J by 9 bases, and 21 bases separated the two germline ends. The CDR3 contains 15 residues. The CDR3, as DNA: TGTGCCAGCAGTCTAGTGGGAGGGGTTGGGTTGCCCCAGCATTTT. Its protein product is CASSLVGGVGLPQHF. The whole variable domain, filled in from reference TRBV7-2 and TRBJ1-5, reads GAGVSQSPSNKVTEKGKDVELRCDPISGHTALYWYRQSLGQGLEFLIYFQGNSAPDKSGLPSDRFSAERTGGSVSTLTIQRTQQEDSAVYLCASSLVGGVGLPQHFGDGTRLSIL.

Notes on this clone: Other DNA variants within this sample encode the same CDR3. The V and J genes are TRBV27 and TRBJ1-1; D gene unclear. The V end was cut by 1 base, the J end by 0 bases, with 3 bases between. There are 13 residues in the CDR3. The V gene's germline CDR1 is MNHEY and CDR2 SMNVEV (reference sequence). The CDR3 DNA follows: TGTGCCAGCAGTTTATTGATGAACACTGAAGCTTTCTTT. This translates into CASSLLMNTEAFF.

Written as DNA, the CDR3 is TGTGCCAGCAGTGAGTGGACTAGCGCCTACAATGAGCAGTTCTTC. Translated: CASSEWTSAYNEQFF. The rearrangement uses TRBV6-1 and TRBJ2-1; the match to TRBD2 covers 9 bases. The CDR3 runs to 15 residues. Per the germline V gene, CDR1 is MNHNS and CDR2 is SASEGT. Trimming removed 3 bases from V and 2 bases from J; junction bases left unmatched: 2.

V usage is TRBV6-5 and J usage is TRBJ2-1, with 8 bases fitting TRBD2. The trim removed 10 bases at V and 4 bases at J, leaving 12 bases unmatched. The CDR3 runs 15 residues. Germline loops: CDR1 MNHEY, CDR2 SVGAGI. The CDR3 DNA sequence: TGTGCCACCAATCCGGACGGGGGGGTTTACAATGAGCAGTTCTTC. Protein sequence: CATNPDGGVYNEQFF.

The chain links TRBV3-1 (or the pseudogene TRBV3-2) to TRBJ1-2; no clear D gene. V was pared by 1 base and J by 4 bases, with 16 bases between. The CDR3 spans 16 residues. Germline CDR1 reads LGHDT; CDR2 reads YNNKEL (reference sequence). The CDR3 bases are TGTGCCAGCAGCCAAGTGGCGAAGGGAGAGGGCTATGGCTACACCTTC. Residues: CASSQVAKGEGYGYTF.

The chain joins TRBV5-1 to TRBJ2-5; the match to TRBD2 covers 7 bases. Germline CDR1 and CDR2: SGHRS and YFSETQ. This CDR3 has 15 amino acids. Trimming took 4 bases from V and 7 from J; bases not matched to a gene: 13. CDR3 sequence: CASSRGGASLGTQYF. DNA of the CDR3: TGCGCCAGCAGCCGGGGAGGGGCCTCCCTCGGGACCCAGTACTTC.